The sequence of this TCR beta chain was determined in a study of spatial heterogeneity in lung cancer. TCRdb processed the 5' RACE reads anew with MiXCR; each CDR3 protein has one entry. The sample shows about 35,000 distinct CDR3 sequences, under 4% of them seen only once. This clonotype was detected many times. The time point was: sample taken at primary tumor resection. Researchers sequenced whole RNA taken from tumor, nontumor lung or frozen PBMC without sorting. This CDR3 has 15 amino acids. Trimming pared 2 bases from V and 5 bases from J, leaving 16 bases between. The germline gives CDR1 SGDLS, CDR2 YYNGEE.

The receptor was isolated from a male donor with early-stage non-small cell lung cancer. Sequences were derived from normal lung tissue next to the tumor, sampled at surgery. The chain joins TRBV9 to TRBJ2-5; D may correspond to TRBD1 or TRBD2 (5 bases each). Here the CDR3 reads CASSVLTGQQETQYF. The CDR3 DNA reads as TGTGCCAGCAGCGTCCTCACGGGGCAGCAGGAGACCCAGTACTTC.